This T cell receptor (beta chain) originates from a study of tumor-infiltrating lymphocytes in primary liver carcinoma. Study in general: Maximum tumor diameters ranged from roughly 4.2 to 10 cm, stage T1-T3 N0M0. Overall study findings and caveats: All five tumor regions shared only about 7-25% of top clones. Significantly greater top-250-clone fractions characterized tumors relative to blood (p = 0.039).

Total RNA (around 0.45 ug) served as template for TCR beta cDNA synthesis primed by a constant-region primer. Three nested multiplex PCR rounds, a slightly modified ARM-PCR method, built the TCR beta libraries. Both of the initial two PCR rounds ran for roughly 11 cycles and employed TRBV1-TRBV30 forward primers alongside a C-beta reverse primer. Using its own MiXCR run on the multiplex PCR reads, TCRdb lists one record per CDR3 protein. This table holds roughly 100,000 distinct CDR3 sequences, roughly four fifths found once. Remarks on this clonotype: The target antigen is unknown. This CDR3 is missing its conserved last phenylalanine or tryptophan, likely due to a read error. No DNA is shown, since the ends of the CDR3 on it are uncertain; the CDR3 is the one TCRdb lists.

Between roughly 17 and 31 mg of unsorted bulk tissue served as the source from which RNA and DNA were co-extracted. Each tumor was sampled at four poles and its centre. Germline values: CDR1 GTSNPN, CDR2 SVGIG (reference sequence). Termini included, the CDR3 measures 16 amino acids. The sequence derives from a man between 40 and 49 years old with primary liver carcinoma and hepatitis B virus infection. The V gene is TRBV30, the J gene TRBJ2-6; the table names TRBD1, a call not compared with the DNA. The sequenced sample was liver tumor tissue from sampling region 3. Subset here: tumor region T3, left-lateral pole. The CDR3 loop reads CAWTATGLSGANVQTL.